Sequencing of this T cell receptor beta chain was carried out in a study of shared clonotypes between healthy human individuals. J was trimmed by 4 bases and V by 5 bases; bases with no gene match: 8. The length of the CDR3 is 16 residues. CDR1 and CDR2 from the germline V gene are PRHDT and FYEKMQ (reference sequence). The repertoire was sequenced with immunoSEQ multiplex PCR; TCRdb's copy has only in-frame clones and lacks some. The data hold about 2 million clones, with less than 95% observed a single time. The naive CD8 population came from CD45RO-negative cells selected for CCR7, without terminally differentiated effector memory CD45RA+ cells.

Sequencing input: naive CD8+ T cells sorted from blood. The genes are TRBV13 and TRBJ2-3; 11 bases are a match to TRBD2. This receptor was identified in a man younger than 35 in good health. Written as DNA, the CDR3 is TGTGCCAGCAGCCTCCAGACTAGCGGGGACTCAGATACGCAGTATTTT. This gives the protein CASSLQTSGDSDTQYF.